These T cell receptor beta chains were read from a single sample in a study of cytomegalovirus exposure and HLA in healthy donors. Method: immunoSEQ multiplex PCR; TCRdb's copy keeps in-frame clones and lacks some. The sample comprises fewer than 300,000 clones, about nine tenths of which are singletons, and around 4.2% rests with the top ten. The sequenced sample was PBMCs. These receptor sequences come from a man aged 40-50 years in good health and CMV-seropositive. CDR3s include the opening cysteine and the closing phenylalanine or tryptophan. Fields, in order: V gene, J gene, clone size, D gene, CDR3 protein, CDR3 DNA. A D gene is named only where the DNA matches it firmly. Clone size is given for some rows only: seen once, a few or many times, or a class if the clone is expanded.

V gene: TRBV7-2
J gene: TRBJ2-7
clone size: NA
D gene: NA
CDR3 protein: CASSGLYEQYF
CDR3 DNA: TGTGCCAGCAGCGGGCTTTACGAGCAGTACTTC

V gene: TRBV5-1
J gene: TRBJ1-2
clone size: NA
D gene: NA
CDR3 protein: CASSLELGRMEGYTF
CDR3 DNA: TGCGCCAGCAGCTTGGAGCTCGGCCGCATGGAGGGCTACACCTTC

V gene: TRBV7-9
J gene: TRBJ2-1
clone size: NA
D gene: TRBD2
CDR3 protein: CASKPPTLAGGGPYNEQFF
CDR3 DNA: TGTGCCAGCAAGCCCCCCACACTAGCGGGAGGAGGCCCCTACAATGAGCAGTTCTTC

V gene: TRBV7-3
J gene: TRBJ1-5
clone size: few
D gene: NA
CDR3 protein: CASSRGQNQPQHF
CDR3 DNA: TGTGCCAGCAGTCGTGGACAGAATCAGCCCCAGCATTTT

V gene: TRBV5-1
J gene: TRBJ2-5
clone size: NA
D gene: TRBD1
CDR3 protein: CASTQGSPTGEQYF
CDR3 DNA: TGCGCCAGTACACAGGGGTCCCCTACGGGTGAGCAGTACTTC

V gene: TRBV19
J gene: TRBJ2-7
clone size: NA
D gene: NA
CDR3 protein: CASSWGGSSYEQYF
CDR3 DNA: TGTGCCAGTAGTTGGGGGGGCAGTTCCTACGAGCAGTACTTC

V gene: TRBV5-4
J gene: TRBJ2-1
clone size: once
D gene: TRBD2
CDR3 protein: CASSRGLADNEQFF
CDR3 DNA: TGTGCCAGCAGCCGCGGACTAGCGGACAATGAGCAGTTCTTC

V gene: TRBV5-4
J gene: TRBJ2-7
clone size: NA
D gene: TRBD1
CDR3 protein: CASSSGQGASAYEQYF
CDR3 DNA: TGTGCCAGCAGCTCGGGACAGGGGGCATCGGCCTACGAGCAGTACTTC

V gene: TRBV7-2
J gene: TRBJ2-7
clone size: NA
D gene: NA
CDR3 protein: CASSLRRVSSYEQYF
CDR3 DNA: TGTGCCAGCAGCTTACGGCGGGTCAGCTCCTACGAGCAGTACTTC

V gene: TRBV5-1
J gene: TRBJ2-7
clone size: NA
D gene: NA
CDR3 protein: CASRPGLLTYEQYF
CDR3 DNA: TGCGCCAGCAGACCCGGACTCCTGACCTACGAGCAGTACTTC

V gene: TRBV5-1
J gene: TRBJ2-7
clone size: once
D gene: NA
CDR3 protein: CASSFAGGELGEQYF
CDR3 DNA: TGCGCCAGCAGCTTCGCCGGAGGTGAGCTCGGCGAGCAGTACTTC

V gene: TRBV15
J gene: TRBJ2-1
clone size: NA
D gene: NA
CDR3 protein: CATSLMDSSSYNEQFF
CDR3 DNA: TGTGCCACCAGCTTAATGGACAGCAGCTCCTACAATGAGCAGTTCTTC

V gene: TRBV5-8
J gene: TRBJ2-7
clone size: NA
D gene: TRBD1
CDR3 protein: CASSRDRGGVYEQYF
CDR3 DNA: TGTGCCAGCAGCCGGGACAGGGGGGGCGTCTACGAGCAGTACTTC

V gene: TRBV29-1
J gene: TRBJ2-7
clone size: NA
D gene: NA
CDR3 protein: CSAPGSCYLGVPYEQYF
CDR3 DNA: TGCAGCGCCCCGGGGAGCTGCTACCTCGGCGTACCCTACGAGCAGTACTTC

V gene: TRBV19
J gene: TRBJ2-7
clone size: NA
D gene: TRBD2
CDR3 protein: CASSILGSSGGSSYEQYF
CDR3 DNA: TGTGCCAGTAGTATCCTTGGGTCTAGCGGGGGAAGCTCCTACGAGCAGTACTTC

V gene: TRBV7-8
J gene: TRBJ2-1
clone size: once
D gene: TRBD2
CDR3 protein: CASSPGLARDNEQFF
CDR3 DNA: TGTGCCAGCAGCCCAGGACTAGCTCGGGACAATGAGCAGTTCTTC

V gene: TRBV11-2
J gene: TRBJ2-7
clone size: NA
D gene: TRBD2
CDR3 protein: CASSKGLAGVLAYEQYF
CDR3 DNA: TGTGCCAGCAGCAAAGGACTAGCGGGGGTATTGGCCTACGAGCAGTACTTC

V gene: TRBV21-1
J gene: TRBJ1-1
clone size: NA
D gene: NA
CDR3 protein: CASSKVGSGAINTEAFF
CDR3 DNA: NA

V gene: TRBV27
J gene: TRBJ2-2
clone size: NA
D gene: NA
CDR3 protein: CASKYAAGQLTGELFF
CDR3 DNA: TGTGCCAGCAAATATGCCGCGGGACAGCTCACCGGGGAGCTGTTTTTT

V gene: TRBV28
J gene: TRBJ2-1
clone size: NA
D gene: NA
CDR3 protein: CASSLSWEAYNEQFF
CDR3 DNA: TGTGCCAGCAGTTTGTCGTGGGAGGCCTACAATGAGCAGTTCTTC

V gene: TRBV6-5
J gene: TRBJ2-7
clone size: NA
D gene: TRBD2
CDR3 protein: CASQTSGGIYEQYF
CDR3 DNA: TGTGCCAGCCAAACTAGCGGGGGGATCTACGAGCAGTACTTC

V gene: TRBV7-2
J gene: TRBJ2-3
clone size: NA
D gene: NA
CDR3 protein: CASSSDGVWQRLDTQYF
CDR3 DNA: TGTGCCAGCAGCTCCGACGGGGTCTGGCAAAGATTGGATACGCAGTATTTT

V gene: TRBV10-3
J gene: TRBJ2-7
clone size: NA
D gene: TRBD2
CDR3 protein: CAISEPPLAGVTYEQYF
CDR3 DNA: TGTGCCATCAGTGAGCCCCCTCTAGCGGGAGTAACCTACGAGCAGTACTTC

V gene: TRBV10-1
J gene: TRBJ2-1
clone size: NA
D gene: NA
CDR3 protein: CASSGNCRYNEQFF
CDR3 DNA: TGCGCCAGCAGTGGAAACTGTAGATACAATGAGCAGTTCTTC

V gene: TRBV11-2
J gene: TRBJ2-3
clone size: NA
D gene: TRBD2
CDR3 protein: CASSLYGGMGGRDVDTQYF
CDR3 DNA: TGTGCCAGCAGTCTATATGGGGGGATGGGCGGGAGGGATGTAGATACGCAGTATTTT

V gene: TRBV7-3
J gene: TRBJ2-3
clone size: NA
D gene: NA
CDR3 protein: CASSDGLGSSTDTQYF
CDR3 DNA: TGTGCCAGCAGCGATGGACTGGGTTCTAGCACAGATACGCAGTATTTT

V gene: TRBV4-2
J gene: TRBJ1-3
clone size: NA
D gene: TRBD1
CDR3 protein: CASSQAGTGGGNTIYF
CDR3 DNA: TGTGCCAGCAGCCAAGCCGGGACAGGAGGGGGAAACACCATATATTTT

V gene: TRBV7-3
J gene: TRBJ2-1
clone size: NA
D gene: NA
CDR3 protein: CASSLNRLSPTHNEQFF
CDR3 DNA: TGTGCCAGCAGCTTAAACCGACTAAGTCCCACACACAATGAGCAGTTCTTC

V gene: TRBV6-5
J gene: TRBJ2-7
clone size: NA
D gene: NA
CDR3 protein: CASSSHYEQYF
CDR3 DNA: TGTGCCAGCAGTTCCCACTACGAGCAGTACTTC

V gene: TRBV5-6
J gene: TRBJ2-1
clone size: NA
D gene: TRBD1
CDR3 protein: CASSLAGGSLNEQFF
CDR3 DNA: TGTGCCAGCAGCTTGGCAGGGGGCTCCCTTAATGAGCAGTTCTTC

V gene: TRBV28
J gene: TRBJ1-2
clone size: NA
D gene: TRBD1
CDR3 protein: CAIQGTGSNYGYTF
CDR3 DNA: TGTGCCATTCAGGGGACAGGGTCTAACTATGGCTACACCTTC

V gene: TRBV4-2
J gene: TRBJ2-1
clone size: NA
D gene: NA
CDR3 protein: CASSQEERANYEQFF
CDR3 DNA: TGTGCCAGCAGCCAAGAAGAGCGGGCAAACTATGAGCAGTTCTTC

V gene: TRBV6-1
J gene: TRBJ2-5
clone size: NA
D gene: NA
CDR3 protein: CASSGQGRETQYF
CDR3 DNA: TGTGCCAGCAGTGGCCAGGGGAGAGAGACCCAGTACTTC

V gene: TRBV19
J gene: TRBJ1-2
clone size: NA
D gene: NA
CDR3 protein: CASSIGPSGSYGYTF
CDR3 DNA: TGTGCCAGTAGTATAGGTCCCTCGGGGAGCTATGGCTACACCTTC

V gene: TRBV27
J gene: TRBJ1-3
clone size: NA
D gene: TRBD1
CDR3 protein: CASRKTGGSGNTIYF
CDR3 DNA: TGTGCCAGCAGAAAGACAGGGGGCTCTGGAAACACCATATATTTT

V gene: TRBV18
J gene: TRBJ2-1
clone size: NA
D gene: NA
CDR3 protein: CASSPEAYNEQFF
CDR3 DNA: TGTGCCAGCTCACCCGAGGCGTACAATGAGCAGTTCTTC

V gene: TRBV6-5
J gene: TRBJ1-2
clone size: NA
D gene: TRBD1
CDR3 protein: CASSWTGSDYGYTF
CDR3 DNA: TGTGCCAGCAGCTGGACAGGGTCGGACTATGGCTACACCTTC

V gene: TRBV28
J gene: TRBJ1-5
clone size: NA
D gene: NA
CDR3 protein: CASRSTLNQPQHF
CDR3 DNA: TGTGCCAGCAGATCCACTCTCAATCAGCCCCAGCATTTT

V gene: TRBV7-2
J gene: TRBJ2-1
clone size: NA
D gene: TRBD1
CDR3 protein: CASSWDRGHNEQFF
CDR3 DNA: TGTGCCAGCAGCTGGGACAGGGGACACAATGAGCAGTTCTTC

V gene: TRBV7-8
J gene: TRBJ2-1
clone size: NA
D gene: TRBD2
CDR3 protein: CASSLRTSGDNEQFF
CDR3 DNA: TGTGCCAGCAGCCTCCGGACTAGCGGAGACAATGAGCAGTTCTTC

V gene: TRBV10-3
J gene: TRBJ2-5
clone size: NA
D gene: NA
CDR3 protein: CAISESLLGPETQYF
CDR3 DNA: TGTGCCATCAGTGAGTCGCTACTGGGGCCAGAGACCCAGTACTTC

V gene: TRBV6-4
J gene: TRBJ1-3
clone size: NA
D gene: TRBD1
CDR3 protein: CASSDSRGPMDPDTIYF
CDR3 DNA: TGTGCCAGCAGTGACTCGAGGGGGCCAATGGATCCGGACACCATATATTTT

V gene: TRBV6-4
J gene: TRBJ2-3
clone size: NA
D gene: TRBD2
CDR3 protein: CASSDPMPLAGYGPGITDTQYF
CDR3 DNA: TGTGCCAGCAGTGACCCTATGCCCCTAGCGGGATATGGGCCCGGAATCACAGATACGCAGTATTTT

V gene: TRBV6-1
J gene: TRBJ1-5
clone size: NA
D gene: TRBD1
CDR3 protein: CASSGDSFGNQPQHF
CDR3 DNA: TGTGCCAGCAGTGGGGACAGCTTTGGCAATCAGCCCCAGCATTTT

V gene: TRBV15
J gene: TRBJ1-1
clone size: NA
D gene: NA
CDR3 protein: CATSRDPLLNTEAFF
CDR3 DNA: TGTGCCACCAGCAGAGATCCACTTTTGAACACTGAAGCTTTCTTT

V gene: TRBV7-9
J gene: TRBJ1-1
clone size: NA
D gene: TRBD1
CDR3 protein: CSSSSGQGGYGAEAFF
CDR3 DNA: TGTTCCAGCAGCTCGGGACAGGGGGGATATGGGGCTGAAGCTTTCTTT

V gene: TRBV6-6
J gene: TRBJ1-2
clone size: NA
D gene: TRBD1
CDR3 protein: CASSRTGENYGYTF
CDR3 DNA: TGTGCCAGCAGTAGGACAGGAGAAAACTATGGCTACACCTTC

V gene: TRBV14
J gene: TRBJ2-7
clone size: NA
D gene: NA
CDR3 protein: CASSQDGSTIYEQYF
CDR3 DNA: TGTGCCAGCAGCCAAGATGGGTCTACTATCTACGAGCAGTACTTC